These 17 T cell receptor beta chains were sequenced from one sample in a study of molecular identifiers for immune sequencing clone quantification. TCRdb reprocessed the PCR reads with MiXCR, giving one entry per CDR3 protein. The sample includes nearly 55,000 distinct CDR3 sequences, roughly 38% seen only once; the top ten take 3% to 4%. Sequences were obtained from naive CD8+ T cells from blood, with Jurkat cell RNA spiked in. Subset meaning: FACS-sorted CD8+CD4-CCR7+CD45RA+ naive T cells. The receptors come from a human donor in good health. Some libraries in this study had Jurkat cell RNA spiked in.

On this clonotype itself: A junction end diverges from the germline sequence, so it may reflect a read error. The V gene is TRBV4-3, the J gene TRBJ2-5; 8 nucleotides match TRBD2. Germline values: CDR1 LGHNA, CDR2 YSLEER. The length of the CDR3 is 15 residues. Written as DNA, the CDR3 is TGCGCCAGCAGCTCCGCAGCGGGAGCGGGAGAGCCCCAGTACTTC. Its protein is CASSSAAGAGEPQYF.

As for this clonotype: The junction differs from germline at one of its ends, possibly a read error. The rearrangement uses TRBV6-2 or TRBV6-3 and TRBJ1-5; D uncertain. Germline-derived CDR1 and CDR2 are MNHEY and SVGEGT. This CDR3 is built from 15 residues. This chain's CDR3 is CASSFGLLPNQPLHF. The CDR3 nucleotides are TGTGCCAGCAGCTTCGGGCTACTCCCCAATCAGCCCCTGCATTTT.

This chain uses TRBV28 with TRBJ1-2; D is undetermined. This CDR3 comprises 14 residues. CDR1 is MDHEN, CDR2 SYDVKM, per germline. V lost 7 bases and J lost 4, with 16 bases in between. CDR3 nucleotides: TGTGCCAGCACCCCCTCGGGCGTACGCTATGGCTACACCTTC. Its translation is CASTPSGVRYGYTF.

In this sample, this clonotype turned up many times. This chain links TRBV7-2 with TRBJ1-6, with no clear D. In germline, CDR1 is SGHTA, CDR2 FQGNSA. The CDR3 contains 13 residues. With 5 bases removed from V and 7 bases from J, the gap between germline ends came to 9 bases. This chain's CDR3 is CASSPALNSPLHF. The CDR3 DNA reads TGTGCCAGCAGCCCTGCACTGAATTCACCCCTCCACTTT.

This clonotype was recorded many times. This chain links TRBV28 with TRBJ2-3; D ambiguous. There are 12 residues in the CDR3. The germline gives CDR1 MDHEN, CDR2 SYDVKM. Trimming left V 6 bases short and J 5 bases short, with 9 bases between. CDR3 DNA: TGTGCCAGCAGAAGCCTTCGAGATACGCAGTATTTT. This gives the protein CASRSLRDTQYF.

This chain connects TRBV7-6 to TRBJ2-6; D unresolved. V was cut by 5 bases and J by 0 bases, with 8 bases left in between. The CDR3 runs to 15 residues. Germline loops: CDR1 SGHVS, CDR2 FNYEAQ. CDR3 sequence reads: CASSHERSGANVLTF. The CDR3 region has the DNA TGTGCCAGCAGCCATGAACGCTCTGGGGCCAACGTCCTGACTTTC.

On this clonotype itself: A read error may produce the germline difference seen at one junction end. CDR3 protein: CASSDRSPPNEQVF. CDR3 coding DNA: TGCGCCAGCAGCGACCGATCCCCACCCAATGAGCAGGTCTTC. The rearrangement links TRBV4-1 to TRBJ2-1; D gene unclear. This CDR3 has 14 amino acids. Per germline, CDR1 MGHRA and CDR2 YSYEKL.

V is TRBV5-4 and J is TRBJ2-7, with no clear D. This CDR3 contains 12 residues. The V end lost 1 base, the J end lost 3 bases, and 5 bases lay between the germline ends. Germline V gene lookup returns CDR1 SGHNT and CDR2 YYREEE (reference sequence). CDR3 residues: CASSLRHYEQYF. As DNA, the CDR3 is TGTGCCAGCAGCTTGAGACACTACGAGCAGTACTTC.

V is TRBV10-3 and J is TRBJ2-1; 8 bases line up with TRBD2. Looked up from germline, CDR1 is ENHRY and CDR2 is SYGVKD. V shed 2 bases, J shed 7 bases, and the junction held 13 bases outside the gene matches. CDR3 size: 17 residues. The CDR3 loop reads CAISEGGGREVDNEQFF. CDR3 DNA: TGTGCCATCAGTGAGGGGGGAGGGCGGGAGGTGGATAATGAGCAGTTCTTC.

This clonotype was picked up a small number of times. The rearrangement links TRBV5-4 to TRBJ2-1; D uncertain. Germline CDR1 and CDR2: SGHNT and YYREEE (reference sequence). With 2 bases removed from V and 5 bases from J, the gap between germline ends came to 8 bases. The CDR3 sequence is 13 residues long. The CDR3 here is CASSLRVNNEQFF. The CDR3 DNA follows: TGTGCCAGCAGCTTACGGGTAAACAATGAGCAGTTCTTC. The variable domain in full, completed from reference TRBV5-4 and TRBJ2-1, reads ETGVTQSPTHLIKTRGQQVTLRCSSQSGHNTVSWYQQALGQGPQFIFQYYREEENGRGNFPPRFSGLQFPNYSSELNVNALELDDSALYLCASSLRVNNEQFFGPGTRLTVL.

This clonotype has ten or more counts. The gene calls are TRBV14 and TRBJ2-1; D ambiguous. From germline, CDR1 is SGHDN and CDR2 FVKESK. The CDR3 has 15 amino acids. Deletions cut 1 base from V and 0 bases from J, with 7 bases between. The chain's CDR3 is CASSQVASSYNEQFF. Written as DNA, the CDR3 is TGTGCCAGCAGCCAAGTAGCCAGCTCCTACAATGAGCAGTTCTTC.

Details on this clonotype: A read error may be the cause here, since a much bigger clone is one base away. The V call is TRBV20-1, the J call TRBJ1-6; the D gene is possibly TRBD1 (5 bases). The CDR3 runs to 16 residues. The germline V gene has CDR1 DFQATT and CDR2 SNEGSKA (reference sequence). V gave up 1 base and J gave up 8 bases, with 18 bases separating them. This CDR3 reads CSARASKGIGDSPLHF. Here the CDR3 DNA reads TGCAGTGCTAGAGCTAGCAAGGGGATTGGTGATTCACCCCTCCACTTT.

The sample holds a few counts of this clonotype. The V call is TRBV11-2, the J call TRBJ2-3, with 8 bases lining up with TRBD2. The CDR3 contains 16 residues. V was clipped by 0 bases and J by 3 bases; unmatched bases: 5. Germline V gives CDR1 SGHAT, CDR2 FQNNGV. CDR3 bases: TGTGCCAGCAGCTTAGAGCCGGGACTAGTGACAGATACGCAGTATTTT. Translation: CASSLEPGLVTDTQYF.

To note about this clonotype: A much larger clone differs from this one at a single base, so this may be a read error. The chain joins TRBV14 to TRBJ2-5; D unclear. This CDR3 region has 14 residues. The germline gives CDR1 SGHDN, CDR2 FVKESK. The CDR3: CACSPTQRFETQYF. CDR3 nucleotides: TGTGCCTGCAGCCCTACCCAAAGGTTTGAGACCCAGTACTTC.

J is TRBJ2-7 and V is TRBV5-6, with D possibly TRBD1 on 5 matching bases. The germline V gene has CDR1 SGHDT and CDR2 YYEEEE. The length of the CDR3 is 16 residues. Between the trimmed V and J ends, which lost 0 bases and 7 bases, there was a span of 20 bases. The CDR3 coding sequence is TGTGCCAGCAGCTTGGCCGGAGACAGCCTGTCGGAAGAGCAGTACTTC. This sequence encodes CASSLAGDSLSEEQYF.

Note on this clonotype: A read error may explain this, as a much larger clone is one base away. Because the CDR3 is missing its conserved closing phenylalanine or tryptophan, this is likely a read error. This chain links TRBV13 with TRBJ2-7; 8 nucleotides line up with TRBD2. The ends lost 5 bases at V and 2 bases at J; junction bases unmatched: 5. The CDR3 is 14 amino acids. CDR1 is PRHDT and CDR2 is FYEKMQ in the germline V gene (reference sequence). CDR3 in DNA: TGTGCCAGCAGCGAACTAGCGGCCCCCTACGAGCAGTACATC. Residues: CASSELAAPYEQYI.

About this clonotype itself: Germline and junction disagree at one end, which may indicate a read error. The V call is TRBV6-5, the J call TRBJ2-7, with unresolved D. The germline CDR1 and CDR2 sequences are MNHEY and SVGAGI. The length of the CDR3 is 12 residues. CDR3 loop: CASSQDTYKQYF. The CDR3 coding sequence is TGTGCCAGCAGTCAAGATACCTACAAGCAGTACTTC.